The 15 T cell receptor beta chains below all came from one sample that was sequenced in a study of blood T cell repertoires in COVID-19. Sequencing used immunoSEQ multiplex PCR; TCRdb keeps in-frame clones, though not all of them. The sample has around 110,000 clones, about 85% seen once. Source material: peripheral blood. These receptors were collected from a middle-aged man with acute or convalescent COVID-19.

The chain employs TRBV6-5 and TRBJ2-7; D may be TRBD2 (5 bases). CDR3 length: 15 residues. Trimming stripped 2 bases from V and 5 bases from J, with 16 bases between. CDR1 and CDR2 (germline): MNHEY, SVGAGI. CDR3 bases: TGTGCCAGCAGTTACGGCTGGGGAGACGACAACGAGCAGTACTTC. Protein product: CASSYGWGDDNEQYF.

V gene TRBV10-1 combines with J gene TRBJ2-2, with 7 nucleotides matching TRBD1. The CDR3 loop spans 14 amino acids. Losses at the gene ends were 4 bases for V and 2 bases for J; bases not matched to a gene: 1. The germline gives CDR1 WNHNN, CDR2 SYGVQD (reference sequence). CDR3 loop: CASSGQGNTGELFF. Written as DNA, the CDR3 is TGCGCCAGCAGTGGACAGGGAAACACCGGGGAGCTGTTTTTT.

The rearrangement joins TRBV2 to TRBJ1-6; 7 bases are shared with TRBD1. The CDR3 has 15 residues. J gave up 5 bases and V 7 bases, and 8 bases lay outside the gene matches. Germline loops: CDR1 SNHLY, CDR2 FYNNEI. CDR3 loop: CASKNRGVNNSPLHF. DNA for the CDR3: TGTGCCAGCAAGAACAGGGGCGTTAATAATTCACCCCTCCACTTT.

Notes on this clone: At one end the junction does not follow the germline gene, possibly because of a read error. J is TRBJ1-3 and V is TRBV13, with D unresolved. Germline V lookup: CDR1 PRHDT, CDR2 FYEKMQ (reference sequence). There are 14 residues in the CDR3. The CDR3 reads CASSVGYSGNTIYF. In DNA, the CDR3 is TGTGCCAGCAGCGTAGGGTACTCTGGAAACACCATATATTTT.

The V and J genes are TRBV7-9 and TRBJ1-2; TRBD1 aligns across 8 bases. Trimming took 6 bases from V and 3 from J; bases not matched to a gene: 6. The germline CDR1 and CDR2 sequences are SEHNR and FQNEAQ (reference sequence). The CDR3 has 14 residues. DNA of the CDR3: TGTGCCAGCAGACCAGGGGGCGCCTACTATGGCTACACCTTC. Protein sequence: CASRPGGAYYGYTF.

This clone was seen a few times. The rearrangement links TRBV6-5 to TRBJ1-2; D remains unclear. V lost 5 bases, J lost 0 bases, and 7 bases lay in between. CDR3 length: 13 amino acids. Germline V gives CDR1 MNHEY, CDR2 SVGAGI. The CDR3 reads CASSPSSNYGYTF. CDR3 sequence (DNA): TGTGCCAGCAGTCCGAGCTCTAACTATGGCTACACCTTC.

The rearrangement joins TRBV6-1 to TRBJ2-7; 10 bases are a match to TRBD1. Trimming cost V 3 bases and J 5 bases; bases outside gene matches: 7. Germline CDR1 is MNHNS and CDR2 is SASEGT. The CDR3 length is 15 residues. In DNA form, the CDR3 reads TGTGCCAGCAGTGAGTACGGGACAGGGGCCCACGAGCAGTACTTC. Its translation: CASSEYGTGAHEQYF.

This clone was picked up one time. The chain employs TRBV6-5 and TRBJ2-6; the D gene is possibly TRBD2 (5 bases). The length of the CDR3 is 14 residues. Germline V CDR1 and CDR2: MNHEY, SVGAGI. With 7 bases removed from V and 3 bases from J, the gap between germline ends came to 10 bases. The CDR3, as DNA: TGTGCCAGCAAGGCCGGGGTTGGGGCCAACGTCCTGACTTTC. Residues: CASKAGVGANVLTF.

The chain uses TRBV10-1 and TRBJ2-3; 11 nucleotides align to TRBD2. Germline loops: CDR1 WNHNN, CDR2 SYGVQD (reference sequence). V dropped 0 bases and J dropped 11; count of bases not matched to a gene: 13. CDR3 length equals 17 residues. The CDR3 coding sequence is TGCGCCAGCAGTGAGTCGACTCAGGCAACTAGCGGGAGAGTGCAGTATTTT. Its translation is CASSESTQATSGRVQYF.

The rearrangement joins TRBV5-1 to TRBJ1-3; 8 bases map to TRBD1. Germline V CDR1 and CDR2: SGHRS, YFSETQ. Trimming cost V 0 bases and J 2 bases; bases outside gene matches: 4. CDR3 size: 16 residues. CDR3 residues: CASSLEGRGPGNTIYF. The CDR3 nucleotides read TGCGCCAGCAGCTTGGAGGGCAGGGGGCCTGGAAACACCATATATTTT.

This sequence joins TRBV7-9 and TRBJ1-1, with TRBD1 matching over 10 bases. The V gene end was trimmed by 6 bases and the J gene end by 6 bases; junction bases not matched to a gene: 13. Looked up from germline, CDR1 is SEHNR and CDR2 is FQNEAQ (reference sequence). The CDR3 totals 16 residues. In nucleotides, the CDR3 is TGTGCCAGCAGGTACGGGACAGGGGCCCTAGGAGCTGAAGCTTTCTTT. Translated: CASRYGTGALGAEAFF.

The chain employs TRBV6-5 and TRBJ2-7, with D possibly being TRBD2 (6 bases). The CDR3 length is 15 residues. Trimming pared 8 bases from V and 4 bases from J, leaving 21 bases between. Germline V gene lookup returns CDR1 MNHEY and CDR2 SVGAGI. CDR3 nucleotide sequence: TGTGCCAGCCAGATCCGGGAGAGCTTCCCTTACGAGCAGTACTTC. Amino acid sequence: CASQIRESFPYEQYF.

The rearrangement joins TRBV7-3 to TRBJ2-2; possible D gene TRBD2, 5 bases. The V and J ends lost 3 bases and 4 bases respectively, with 12 bases between them. From germline, CDR1 is SGHTA and CDR2 FQGTGA. The length of the CDR3 is 15 residues. The chain's CDR3 is CASSFGAGGTGELFF. The CDR3 DNA reads as TGTGCCAGCAGCTTCGGTGCGGGCGGCACCGGGGAGCTGTTTTTT. Filled out from reference TRBV7-3 and TRBJ2-2, the complete variable domain reads GAGVSQTPSNKVTEKGKYVELRCDPISGHTALYWYRQSLGQGPEFLIYFQGTGAADDSGLPNDRFFAVRPEGSVSTLKIQRTERGDSAVYLCASSFGAGGTGELFFGEGSRLTVL.

The rearrangement uses TRBV27 and TRBJ2-4; TRBD2 might be the D (7 bases). The CDR3 extends over 17 amino acids. The V end was cut by 5 bases, the J end by 0 bases, with 17 bases between. Germline loops: CDR1 MNHEY, CDR2 SMNVEV (reference sequence). DNA of the CDR3: TGTGCCAGCAGTCCCTTCAAGGGGGGGGGAGCCAAAAACATTCAGTACTTC. It codes for CASSPFKGGGAKNIQYF.

The chain joins TRBV5-6 to TRBJ2-7; possible D gene TRBD2, 6 bases. Germline assignment: CDR1 SGHDT and CDR2 YYEEEE. Deletions cut 1 base from V and 0 bases from J, with 17 bases between. This CDR3 has 17 residues. As DNA, the CDR3 is TGTGCCAGCAGCTTGTGGGGTCGGCGGGGCGCCTCCTACGAGCAGTACTTC. Amino acid sequence: CASSLWGRRGASYEQYF.